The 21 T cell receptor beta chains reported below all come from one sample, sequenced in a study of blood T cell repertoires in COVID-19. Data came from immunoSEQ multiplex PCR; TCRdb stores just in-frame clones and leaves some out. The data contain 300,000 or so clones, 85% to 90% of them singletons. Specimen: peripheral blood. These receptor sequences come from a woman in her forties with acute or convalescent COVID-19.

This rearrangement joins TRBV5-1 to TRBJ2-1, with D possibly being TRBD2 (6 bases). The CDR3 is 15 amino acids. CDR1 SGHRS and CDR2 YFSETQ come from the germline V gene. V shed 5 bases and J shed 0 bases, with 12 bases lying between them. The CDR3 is CASRSSGSSYNEQFF. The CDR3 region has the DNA TGCGCCAGCAGAAGTAGCGGAAGCTCCTACAATGAGCAGTTCTTC.

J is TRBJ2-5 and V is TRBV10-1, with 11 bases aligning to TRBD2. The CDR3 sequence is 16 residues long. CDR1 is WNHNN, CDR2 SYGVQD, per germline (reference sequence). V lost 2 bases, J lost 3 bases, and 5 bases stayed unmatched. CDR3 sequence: CASSEGLAGGKETQYF. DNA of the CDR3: TGCGCCAGCAGTGAGGGGCTAGCGGGGGGTAAAGAGACCCAGTACTTC.

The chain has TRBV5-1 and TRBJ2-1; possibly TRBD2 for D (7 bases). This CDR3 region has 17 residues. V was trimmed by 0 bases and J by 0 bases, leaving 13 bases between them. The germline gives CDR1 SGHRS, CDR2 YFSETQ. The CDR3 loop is CASSLGSAGASYNEQFF. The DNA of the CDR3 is TGCGCCAGCAGCTTGGGGTCGGCGGGGGCCTCCTACAATGAGCAGTTCTTC.

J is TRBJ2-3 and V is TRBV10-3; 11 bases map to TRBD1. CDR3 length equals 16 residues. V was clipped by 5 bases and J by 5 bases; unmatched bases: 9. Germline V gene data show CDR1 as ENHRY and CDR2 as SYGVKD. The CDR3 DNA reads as TGTGCCATCAGTTTGGGGACAGGGGGTTTGAGAGATACGCAGTATTTT. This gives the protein CAISLGTGGLRDTQYF.

CDR3 in DNA: TGTGCCAGTAGTATACGGGACAACTACGAGCAGTACGTC. Translating gives CASSIRDNYEQYV. J is TRBJ2-7 and V is TRBV19; weak D call: TRBD1 (6 bases). This CDR3 contains 13 residues. Germline values: CDR1 LNHDA, CDR2 SQIVND (reference sequence). V shed 2 bases and J shed 3 bases, with 8 bases lying between them.

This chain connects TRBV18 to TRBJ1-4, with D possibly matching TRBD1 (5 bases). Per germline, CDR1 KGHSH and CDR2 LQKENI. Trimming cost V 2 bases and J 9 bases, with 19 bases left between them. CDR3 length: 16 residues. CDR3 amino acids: CASSPSQTDVMKKLFF. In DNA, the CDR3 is TGTGCCAGCTCACCAAGCCAGACAGATGTAATGAAAAAACTGTTTTTT.

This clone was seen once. The CDR3 here is CASSAGGNTEAFF. Here the CDR3 DNA reads TGTGCCAGCAGTGCAGGAGGGAACACTGAAGCTTTCTTT. The chain joins TRBV6-4 to TRBJ1-1; D remains ambiguous. CDR1 and CDR2 (germline): MRHNA, SNTAGT. CDR3 length equals 13 residues. The germline V and J ends were trimmed by 4 bases and 1 base, with 7 bases remaining between them.

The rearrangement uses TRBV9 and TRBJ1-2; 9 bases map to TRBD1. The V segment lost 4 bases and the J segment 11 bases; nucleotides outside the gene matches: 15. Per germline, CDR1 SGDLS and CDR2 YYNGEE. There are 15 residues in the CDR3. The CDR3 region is CASSLYRGPSLEYTF. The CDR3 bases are TGTGCCAGCAGCCTCTACAGGGGGCCCTCGCTCGAATACACCTTC.

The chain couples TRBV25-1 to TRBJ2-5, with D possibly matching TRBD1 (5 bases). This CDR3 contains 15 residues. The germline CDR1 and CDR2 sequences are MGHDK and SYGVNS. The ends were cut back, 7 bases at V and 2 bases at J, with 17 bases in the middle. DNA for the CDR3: TGTGCCAGCACATCGGTGGGGCCTTCACAAGAGACCCAGTACTTC. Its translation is CASTSVGPSQETQYF.

Here the CDR3 reads CASSQEWRGRSEAFF. The CDR3 nucleotides are TGTGCCAGCAGCCAAGAATGGAGGGGGCGCTCTGAAGCTTTCTTT. The chain uses TRBV3-1 (or the pseudogene TRBV3-2) and TRBJ1-1; the match to TRBD1 covers 7 bases. The CDR3 runs to 15 residues. Germline values: CDR1 LGHDT, CDR2 YNNKEL (reference sequence). After removal of 0 bases from V and 6 bases from J, the junction contained 7 bases not matched to a gene.

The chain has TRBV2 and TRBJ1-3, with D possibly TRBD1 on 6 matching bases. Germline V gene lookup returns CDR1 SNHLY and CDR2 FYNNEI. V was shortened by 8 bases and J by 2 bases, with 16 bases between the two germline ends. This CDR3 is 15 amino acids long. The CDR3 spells CASWGQGSAGNTIYF. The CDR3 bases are TGTGCCAGCTGGGGGCAGGGGTCTGCTGGAAACACCATATATTTT.

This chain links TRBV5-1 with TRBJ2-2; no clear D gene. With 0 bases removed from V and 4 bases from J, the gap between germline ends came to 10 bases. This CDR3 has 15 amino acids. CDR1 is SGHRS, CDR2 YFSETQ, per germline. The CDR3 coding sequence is TGCGCCAGCAGCTTGGTCGACGGGTTCACCGGGGAGCTGTTTTTT. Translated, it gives CASSLVDGFTGELFF.

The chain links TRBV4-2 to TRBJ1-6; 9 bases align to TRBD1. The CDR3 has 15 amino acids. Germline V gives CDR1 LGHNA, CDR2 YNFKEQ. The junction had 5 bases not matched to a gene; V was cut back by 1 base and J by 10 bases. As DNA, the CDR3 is TGTGCCAGCAGCCAAGCGTGGGACAGGGACTCACCCCTCCACTTT. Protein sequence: CASSQAWDRDSPLHF.

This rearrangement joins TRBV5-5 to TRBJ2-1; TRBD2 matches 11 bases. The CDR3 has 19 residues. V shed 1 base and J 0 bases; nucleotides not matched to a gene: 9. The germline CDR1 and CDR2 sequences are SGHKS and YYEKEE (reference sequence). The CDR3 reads CASSLWLAGGVSSYNEQFF. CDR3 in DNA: TGTGCCAGCAGCTTGTGGCTAGCGGGGGGCGTAAGCTCCTACAATGAGCAGTTCTTC.

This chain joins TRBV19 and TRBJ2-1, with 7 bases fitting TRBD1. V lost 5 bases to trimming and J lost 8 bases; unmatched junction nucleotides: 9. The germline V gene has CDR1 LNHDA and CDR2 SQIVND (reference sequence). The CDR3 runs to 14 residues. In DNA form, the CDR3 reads TGTGCCAGTAGTCCGCAGACAGGGTTAGATGAGCAGTTCTTC. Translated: CASSPQTGLDEQFF.

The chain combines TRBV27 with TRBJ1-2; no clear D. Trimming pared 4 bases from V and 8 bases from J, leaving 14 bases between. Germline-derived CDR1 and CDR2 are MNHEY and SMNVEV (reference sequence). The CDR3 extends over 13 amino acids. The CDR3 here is CASSYDPSGGYTF. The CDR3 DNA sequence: TGTGCCAGCAGTTACGACCCCTCGGGGGGCTACACCTTC.

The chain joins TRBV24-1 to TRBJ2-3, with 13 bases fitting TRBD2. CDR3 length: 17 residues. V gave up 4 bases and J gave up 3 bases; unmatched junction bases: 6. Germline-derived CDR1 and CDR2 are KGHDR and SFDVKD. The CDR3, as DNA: TGTGCCACCAGTGACCCACTAGCGGGGGGGAAGACAGATACGCAGTATTTT. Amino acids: CATSDPLAGGKTDTQYF.

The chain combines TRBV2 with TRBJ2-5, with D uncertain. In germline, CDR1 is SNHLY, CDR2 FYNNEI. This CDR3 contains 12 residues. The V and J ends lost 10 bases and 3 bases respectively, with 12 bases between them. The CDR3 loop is CANSGSKETQYF. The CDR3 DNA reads TGTGCCAATTCCGGGTCCAAAGAGACCCAGTACTTC.

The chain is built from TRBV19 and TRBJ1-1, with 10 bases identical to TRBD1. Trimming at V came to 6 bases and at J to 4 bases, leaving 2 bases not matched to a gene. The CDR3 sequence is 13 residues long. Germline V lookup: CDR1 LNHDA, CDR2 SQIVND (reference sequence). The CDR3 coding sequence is TGTGCCAGTAGAGACAGGGGGCTCACTGAAGCTTTCTTT. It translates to CASRDRGLTEAFF.

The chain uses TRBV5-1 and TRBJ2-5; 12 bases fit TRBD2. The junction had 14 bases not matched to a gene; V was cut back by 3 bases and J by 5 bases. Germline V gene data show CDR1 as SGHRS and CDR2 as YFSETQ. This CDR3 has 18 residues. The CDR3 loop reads CASSYSPTSGGREETQYF. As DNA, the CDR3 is TGCGCCAGCAGCTATTCACCGACTAGCGGGGGCCGGGAGGAGACCCAGTACTTC.

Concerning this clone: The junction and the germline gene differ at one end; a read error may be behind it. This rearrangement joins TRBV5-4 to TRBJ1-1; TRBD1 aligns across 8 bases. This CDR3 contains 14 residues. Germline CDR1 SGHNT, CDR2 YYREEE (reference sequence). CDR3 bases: TGTGCCAGCAGGTTGGGACAGGCGAACACTGAAGCTTTCTTT. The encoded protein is CASRLGQANTEAFF. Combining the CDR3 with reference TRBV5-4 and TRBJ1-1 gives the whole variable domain ETGVTQSPTHLIKTRGQQVTLRCSSQSGHNTVSWYQQALGQGPQFIFQYYREEENGRGNFPPRFSGLQFPNYSSELNVNALELDDSALYLCASRLGQANTEAFFGQGTRLTVV.